This TCR beta chain was recorded in a study of blood T cell repertoires in COVID-19. Germline V gene sequence: CDR1 SQVTM, CDR2 ANQGSEA. The CDR3 totals 14 residues. Trimming shortened V by 6 bases and J by 0 bases, and 14 bases separated the two germline ends. This clone was recorded a few times. As handled by the study authors: By means of reference gene primer amplification, nucleated cell counts were estimated. Profiling relied on immunoSEQ multiplex PCR, and the TCRdb table lists in-frame clones only, not all of them. The V and J calls and clone size are taken from that table; D and trimming were inferred from the DNA. This sample carries approximately 200,000 clones, around 81% of them seen once, and the ten largest clones take less than 2.5%.

The sequence derives from a woman in her sixties with acute or convalescent COVID-19. The chain is built from TRBV29-1 and TRBJ1-1; D remains ambiguous. Sequencing was performed on peripheral blood. CDR3 amino acids: CSVDLAALNTEAFF. CDR3 bases: TGCAGCGTCGACCTCGCAGCGTTGAACACTGAAGCTTTCTTT.